Listed below are T cell receptor beta chains from one sample, sequenced in a study of beta chain features in type 1 diabetes. Method: immunoSEQ multiplex PCR; TCRdb's copy keeps in-frame clones and lacks some. The sample records about 170,000 clones, under 9.5% being singletons. Sequenced sample: central memory CD4+ T cells from blood. Source of these receptors: a man between 18 and 35 years old with type 1 diabetes. CDR3s include the opening cysteine and the closing phenylalanine or tryptophan. D genes are given only for firm matches. Expanded clones get a size class; other rows say once, few or many, or leave the size out.

TRBJ2-1,TRBV25-1,.,.,TGTGCCAGCAATACCCGGGACATGGGGGCCGGCAATGAGCAGTTCTTC,CASNTRDMGAGNEQFF
TRBJ2-7,TRBV5-1,few,.,TGCGCCAGCAGGGGGGACATAGTCTCCTACGAGCAGTACTTC,CASRGDIVSYEQYF
TRBJ1-1,TRBV28,.,.,TGTGCCAGCGGCCTCCCAGCAGGGAACACTGAAGCTTTCTTT,CASGLPAGNTEAFF
TRBJ2-2,TRBV19,few,TRBD2,TGTGCCAGTAGGCGGGAGGGAAGGGTCGGGGAGCTGTTTTTT,CASRREGRVGELFF
TRBJ2-3,TRBV11-2,.,TRBD2,TGTGCCAGCAGCTTAGCTAGCGGGGCAGATACGCAGTATTTT,CASSLASGADTQYF
TRBJ1-4,TRBV30,few,.,TGTGCCTGGAGTCAACAGGGCGCAAAACTGTTTTTT,CAWSQQGAKLFF
TRBJ2-7,TRBV27,few,.,TGTGCCAGCAGTTTCCAGGGCCCACCCTACGAGCAGTACTTC,CASSFQGPPYEQYF
TRBJ1-1,TRBV11-2,.,.,TGTGCCAGCAGCTTTAATACGGACACTGAAGCTTTCTTT,CASSFNTDTEAFF
TRBJ2-1,TRBV28,.,TRBD1,TGTGCCAGCAGTTTATACATCATTGGGACAGTATCCTTCTTC,CASSLYIIGTVSFF
TRBJ2-5,TRBV9,.,TRBD2,TGTGCCAGCAGCGTTCGTACTAGCGGTCTAATGGGGACCCAGTACTTC,CASSVRTSGLMGTQYF
TRBJ2-7,TRBV5-1,few,.,TGCGCCAGCAGTTACACCTACGAGCAGTACTTC,CASSYTYEQYF
TRBJ2-5,TRBV7-2,few,.,TGTGCCAGCAGCCAAAAAGAGGGGGGGCTGCAGGAGACCCAGTACTTC,CASSQKEGGLQETQYF
TRBJ2-3,TRBV7-2,many,.,TGTGCCAGCAGCGGGGGACCAGGGGCAGATACGCAGTATTTT,CASSGGPGADTQYF
TRBJ2-5,TRBV11-2,few,.,TGTGCCAGCAGCTTGGGCGGGCTGGCAGGGACCCAGTACTTC,CASSLGGLAGTQYF
TRBJ2-7,TRBV5-1,many,TRBD1,TGCGCCAGCAGTTCCCGCAGGGGGCTCACCTACGAGCAGTACTTC,CASSSRRGLTYEQYF
TRBJ2-5,TRBV29-1,.,.,TGCAGCGTTGCGTCCAGGGGCCACCAAGAGACCCAGTACTTC,CSVASRGHQETQYF
TRBJ2-1,TRBV29-1,.,.,TGCAGCTTACACCGGGTGGATATTAATGAGCAGTTCTTC,CSLHRVDINEQFF
TRBJ2-7,TRBV28,.,.,TGTGCCAGCAGTTTCTTGAATTCCCGGCGGGAGCAGTACTTC,CASSFLNSRREQYF
TRBJ1-2,TRBV28,.,.,TGTGCCAGCACCCAGCCAGGCGGGTATGGCTACACCTTC,CASTQPGGYGYTF
TRBJ2-1,TRBV7-2,.,TRBD2,TGTGCCAGCAGCTTAGTTGGCGGGGGGGCCGGCAATGAGCAGTTCTTC,CASSLVGGGAGNEQFF
TRBJ2-3,TRBV7-2,few,.,TGTGCCAGCAGCTTAAGTTCGGGCACAGATACGCAGTATTTT,CASSLSSGTDTQYF
TRBJ2-7,TRBV30,few,TRBD2,TGTGCCTGGGCCCCGGGACTAGCGGGAGTGGGCGAGCAGTACTTC,CAWAPGLAGVGEQYF
TRBJ1-5,TRBV28,.,.,TGTGCCAGCAGTTTATGGTCGGGGGTGAGCAATCAGCCCCAGCATTTT,CASSLWSGVSNQPQHF
TRBJ1-1,TRBV29-1,.,TRBD1,TGCAGCGTTGGGCAGGGGGTGTCCACTGAAGCTTTCTTT,CSVGQGVSTEAFF
TRBJ2-1,TRBV5-1,.,.,TGCGCCAGCAGCTTCTCCGGGTACAATGAGCAGTTCTTC,CASSFSGYNEQFF
TRBJ2-5,TRBV7-6,few,TRBD2,TGTGCCAGCAGCACTCTAGCGGTAGGAGGAGAGACCCAGTACTTC,CASSTLAVGGETQYF
TRBJ2-2,TRBV7-9,.,.,TGTGCCAGCAGCTTGGTCAGGGACACCGGGGAGCTGTTTTTT,CASSLVRDTGELFF
TRBJ1-5,TRBV4-2,few,TRBD1,TGTGCCAGCAGCCAAGTTGGACAGGGGGCTGGACAGCCCCAGCATTTT,CASSQVGQGAGQPQHF
TRBJ2-5,TRBV7-9,few,.,TGTGCCAGCAGCTTCCAGAGGGACCAGTACTTC,CASSFQRDQYF